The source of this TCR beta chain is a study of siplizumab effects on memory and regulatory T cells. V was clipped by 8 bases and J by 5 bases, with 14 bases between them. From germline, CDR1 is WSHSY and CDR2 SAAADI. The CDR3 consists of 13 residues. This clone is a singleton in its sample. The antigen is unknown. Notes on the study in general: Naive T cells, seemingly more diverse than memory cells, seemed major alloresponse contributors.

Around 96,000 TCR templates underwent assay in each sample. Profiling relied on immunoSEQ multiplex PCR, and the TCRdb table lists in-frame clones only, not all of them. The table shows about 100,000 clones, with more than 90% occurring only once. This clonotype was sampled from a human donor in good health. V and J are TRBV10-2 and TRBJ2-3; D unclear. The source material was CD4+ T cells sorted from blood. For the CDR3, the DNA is TGCGCCAGCGACACTACTACGGTAGATACGCAGTATTTT. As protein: CASDTTTVDTQYF.